This paragraph reports one TCR beta chain. The data are from a study of blood T cell repertoires in COVID-19. Study-wide background: Italy, Spain and the United States were the sources of the convalescent and acute COVID-19 samples. In each case, the material was cDNA or gDNA derived from T cells, B-cell-depleted T cells, or PBMCs.

Patients at the Seattle site were enrolled during active infection and followed longitudinally. Libraries were prepared by immunoSEQ multiplex PCR; TCRdb keeps only in-frame clonotypes and omits some of them. The sample holds about 440,000 clones, 70% to 90% seen once. The junction had 4 bases not matched to a gene; V was cut back by 7 bases and J by 1 base. This CDR3 comprises 14 residues. The germline CDR1 and CDR2 sequences are MNHEY and SVGAGI. J is TRBJ1-5 and V is TRBV6-5; 7 bases line up with TRBD1. Material: peripheral blood. The receptor comes from a woman between 45 and 60 years old with COVID-19, enrolled during active disease. The CDR3: CASTDRASNQPQHF. The DNA of the CDR3 is TGTGCCAGCACCGACAGGGCGAGCAATCAGCCCCAGCATTTT.